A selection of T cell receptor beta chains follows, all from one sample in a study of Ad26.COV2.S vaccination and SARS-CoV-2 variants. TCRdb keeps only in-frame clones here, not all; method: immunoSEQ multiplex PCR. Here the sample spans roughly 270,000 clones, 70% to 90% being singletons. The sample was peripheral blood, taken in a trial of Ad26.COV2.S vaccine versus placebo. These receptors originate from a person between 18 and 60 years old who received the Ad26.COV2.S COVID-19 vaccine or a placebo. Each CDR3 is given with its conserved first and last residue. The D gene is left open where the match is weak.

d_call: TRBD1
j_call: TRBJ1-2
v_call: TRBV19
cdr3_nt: TGTGCCAGTAACCTACAGGGGGCGACCTATGGCTACACCTTC
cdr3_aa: CASNLQGATYGYTF

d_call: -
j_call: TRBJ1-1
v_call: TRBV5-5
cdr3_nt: TGTGCCAGCAGCTCACGTCCGGACACTGAAGCTTTCTTT
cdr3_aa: CASSSRPDTEAFF

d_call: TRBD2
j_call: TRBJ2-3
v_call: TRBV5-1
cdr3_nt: TGCGCCAGCAGCGTCAGGGGACTAGCGGGAGGCCCAGATACGCAGTATTTT
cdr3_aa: CASSVRGLAGGPDTQYF

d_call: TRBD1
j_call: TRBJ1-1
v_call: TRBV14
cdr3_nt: TGTGCCAGCAGCCAAGATGCGGGACAGGGAGTAGGGGCTTTCTTT
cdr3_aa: CASSQDAGQGVGAFF

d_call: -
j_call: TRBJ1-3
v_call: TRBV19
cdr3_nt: TGTGCCAGCGGCGTGAGCAGCCCCGGAAACACCATATATTTT
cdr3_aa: CASGVSSPGNTIYF

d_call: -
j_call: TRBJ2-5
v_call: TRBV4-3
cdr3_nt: TGCGCCAGCAGCCAAGGGCCTGAGACCCAGTACTTC
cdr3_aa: CASSQGPETQYF

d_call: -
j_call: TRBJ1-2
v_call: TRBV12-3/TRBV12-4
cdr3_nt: TGTGCCAGCAGTTTATGGGGAGAAGGTGGCTACACCTTC
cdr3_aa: CASSLWGEGGYTF

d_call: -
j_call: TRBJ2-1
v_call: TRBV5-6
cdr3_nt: TGTGCCAGCAGCTTGACTAGTTTGTTACAGTTCTTC
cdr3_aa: CASSLTSLLQFF

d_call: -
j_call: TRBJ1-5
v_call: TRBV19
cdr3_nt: TGTGCCAGTAGTTATCAGGGGAATCAGCCCCAGCATTTT
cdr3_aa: CASSYQGNQPQHF

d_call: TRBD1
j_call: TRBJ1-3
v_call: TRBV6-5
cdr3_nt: TGTGCCAGCAGGACCTGGACAGGGGGCCAAAACACCATATATTTT
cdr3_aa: CASRTWTGGQNTIYF

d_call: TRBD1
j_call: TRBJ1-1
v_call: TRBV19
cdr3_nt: TGTGCCAGTAGTTTGTCCGGGACAGGGGGGCAAACTGAAGCTTTCTTT
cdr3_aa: CASSLSGTGGQTEAFF

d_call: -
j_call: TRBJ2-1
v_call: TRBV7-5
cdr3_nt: TGTGTCAGAAGCTTATTCTACGAGTTGCCCTACAATGAGCAGTTCTTC
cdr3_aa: CVRSLFYELPYNEQFF

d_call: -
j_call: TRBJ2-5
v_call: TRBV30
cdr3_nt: TGTGCCTGGAGACGCCCCCTCCAAGAGACCCAGTACTTC
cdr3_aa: CAWRRPLQETQYF

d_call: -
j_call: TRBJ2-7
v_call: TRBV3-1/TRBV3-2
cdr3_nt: TGTGCCAGCAGCCAAGAGTATTGCGAGCAGTACTTC
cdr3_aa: CASSQEYCEQYF

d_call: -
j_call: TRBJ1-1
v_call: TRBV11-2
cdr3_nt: TGTGCCAGCAGCTTATCCCTCACGACCACTGAAGCTTTCTTT
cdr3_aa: CASSLSLTTTEAFF

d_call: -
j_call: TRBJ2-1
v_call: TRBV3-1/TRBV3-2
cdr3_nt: TGTGCCAGCAGCCAAGTCTACAATGAGCAGTTCTTC
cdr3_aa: CASSQVYNEQFF